The clone carrying this TCR beta chain has a count of ten or more. As processed by the authors: Amplification of reference gene primers provided the estimated nucleated cell counts. Only in-frame clones appear in the TCRdb table, and some are missing; sequencing was by immunoSEQ multiplex PCR. Clone size and the V and J calls come from that table; the DNA yielded D and trimming. The table records some 200,000 clones, about 84% of them present only once. This study enrolled people aged roughly 18 to 100 from about 26 US geographic areas. Self-reported history from a screening survey and questionnaire set each donor's cohort. This specimen belongs to a study of blood T cell repertoires in COVID-19. The wider study: Sites across the United States, Italy and Spain contributed samples from acute and convalescent COVID-19.

This CDR3 contains 15 residues. J gave up 4 bases and V 2 bases, and 5 bases lay outside the gene matches. Germline values: CDR1 MNHEY, CDR2 SVGAGI. V is TRBV6-5 and J is TRBJ1-2, with 9 bases matching TRBD1. Sequencing input: PBMCs or T cells enriched from blood (not recorded which). The TCR sequence derives from a woman between 35 and 50 years old with acute COVID-19. CDR3 in amino acids: CASSYLQGAGYGYTF. CDR3 sequence (DNA): TGTGCCAGCAGTTACCTACAGGGGGCTGGCTATGGCTACACCTTC.